This T cell receptor (beta chain) was recovered during a study of regulatory T cells in long-lasting Graves disease. Study details: Recently diagnosed Graves' patients had received antithyroid drugs for under 3 months. Findings and limits, study-wide: TRBV28, TRBJ1-2 and TRBJ2-5 were favored in persistent disease.

On this clonotype itself: The antigen is undetermined.

Germline CDR1 MNHEY, CDR2 SMNVEV (reference sequence). The CDR3 totals 17 residues. V dropped 4 bases and J dropped 0 bases, with 13 bases sitting between them. TCR beta libraries were built with iRepertoire HTBI primers and Arm-PCR of CDR3 regions. TCRdb used MiXCR to reprocess the multiplex PCR reads, holding one entry per CDR3 protein. This table holds roughly 500,000 distinct CDR3 sequences, roughly 13% found once. Time point of the sample: newly diagnosed GD, antithyroid drugs for less than 3 months. The TCR library used RNA extracted from PBMCs. The sample was also linked to a second study, of T cells in Graves' hyperthyroidism and ophthalmopathy. As reported in that work: Based on clinical symptoms, serum thyroxine and TRAb, thyroid ultrasound and orbital computed tomography, diagnoses were reached. Initially, a first-round RT-PCR of the TCR CDR3 employed the HTBI primer set.

This chain joins TRBV27 and TRBJ1-6, with a weak D call TRBD1 (6 bases). Material: peripheral blood mononuclear cells (PBMCs), obtained at new diagnosis, from a patient treated with antithyroid drugs. The receptor comes from a man in his thirties or forties with Graves disease. The CDR3 loop reads CASSSRTVSSYNSPLHF. CDR3 bases: TGTGCCAGCAGTTCCAGGACAGTTAGCTCCTATAATTCACCCCTCCACTTT.